The 31 T cell receptor beta chains below all came from one sample that was sequenced in a study of T cell responses to AZD1222 COVID-19 vaccine. Using immunoSEQ multiplex PCR, the repertoire was profiled, and TCRdb retains in-frame clones only, with some absent. The table has 130,000 to 150,000 clones, about 90% seen once. The material sequenced was peripheral blood, taken 28 days after the second AZD1222 dose. All receptors derive from an adult who received the AZD1222 COVID-19 vaccine.

This chain joins TRBV4-3 and TRBJ2-7; perhaps TRBD2 as D (6 bases). The CDR3 runs 13 residues. Germline V gene data show CDR1 as LGHNA and CDR2 as YSLEER. Trimming removed 8 bases from V and 1 base from J, with 12 bases in between. The CDR3 DNA sequence: TGCGCCAGCTCCCTCGGGGGTTCCTACGAGCAGTACTTC. It yields the protein CASSLGGSYEQYF.

DNA for the CDR3: TGTGCCAGTTCGGGAACCCAGGGTGAAAAACTGTTTTTT. This encodes CASSGTQGEKLFF. This sequence joins TRBV19 and TRBJ1-4; maybe TRBD1 (5 bases). This CDR3 has 13 amino acids. The germline CDR1 and CDR2 sequences are LNHDA and SQIVND (reference sequence). V dropped 8 bases and J dropped 7 bases, with 14 bases sitting between them. Full variable domain (rest looked up from reference TRBV19 and TRBJ1-4): DGGITQSPKYLFRKEGQNVTLSCEQNLNHDAMYWYRQDPGQGLRLIYYSQIVNDFQKGDIAEGYSVSREKKESFPLTVTSAQKNPTAFYLCASSGTQGEKLFFGSGTQLSVL.

This chain joins TRBV25-1 and TRBJ1-2; D perhaps matches TRBD1 (5 bases). The CDR3 totals 13 residues. Germline V CDR1 and CDR2: MGHDK, SYGVNS. Trimming removed 2 bases from V and 6 bases from J, with 10 bases in between. The CDR3 spells CASSERGGDGYTF. Written as DNA, the CDR3 is TGTGCCAGCAGTGAACGGGGCGGGGATGGCTACACCTTC.

This chain links TRBV12-3 or TRBV12-4 with TRBJ1-1; 9 nucleotides line up with TRBD1. V shed 6 bases, J shed 5 bases, and the junction held 4 bases outside the gene matches. The CDR3 totals 13 residues. Here the CDR3 reads CASSTDRGTEAFF. CDR3 nucleotide sequence: TGTGCCAGCAGCACGGACAGGGGTACTGAAGCTTTCTTT.

A few counts support this clone. The chain has TRBV10-2 and TRBJ1-2; maybe TRBD1 (5 bases). The CDR3 is 15 residues long. V shed 3 bases and J shed 0 bases, with 11 bases lying between them. Germline CDR1 is WSHSY and CDR2 is SAAADI. CDR3: CASSELGAANYGYTF. Here the CDR3 DNA reads TGCGCCAGCAGTGAACTCGGGGCCGCTAACTATGGCTACACCTTC.

V and J are TRBV2 and TRBJ1-1; D is unresolved. The CDR3 covers 10 residues. Per germline, CDR1 SNHLY and CDR2 FYNNEI. V lost 9 bases and J lost 6, with 8 bases in between. CDR3 DNA sequence: TGTGCCAGTGCCCTGGCTGAAGCTTTCTTT. As protein: CASALAEAFF.

This chain links TRBV9 with TRBJ2-7; no reliable D call. The CDR3 has 11 residues. Germline V gene lookup returns CDR1 SGDLS and CDR2 YYNGEE. The CDR3 bases are TGTGAGGGCCTAGGGTCCTACGAGCAGTACTTC. It is translated as CEGLGSYEQYF.

The rearrangement links TRBV5-4 to TRBJ1-4, with D unresolved. This CDR3 region has 14 residues. Looked up from germline, CDR1 is SGHNT and CDR2 is YYREEE (reference sequence). V was pared by 9 bases and J by 0 bases, with 12 bases between. The CDR3 DNA follows: TGTGCCACCCAGAGGGATACAACTAATGAAAAACTGTTTTTT. This gives the protein CATQRDTTNEKLFF.

This clone occurred once. The rearrangement joins TRBV5-1 to TRBJ2-1; D is tentatively TRBD1 or TRBD2 (5 bases each). The V gene's germline CDR1 is SGHRS and CDR2 YFSETQ. V lost 4 bases, J lost 10 bases, and 27 bases lay in between. The CDR3 contains 17 residues. CDR3 nucleotides: TGCGCCAGCAGCCCCCGAGGGGACCTATCGGGAAGGTGGGAGCAGTTCTTC. This encodes CASSPRGDLSGRWEQFF.

The V call is TRBV15, the J call TRBJ1-2; tentative D call: TRBD1 (5 bases). Germline CDR1 LNHNV, CDR2 YYDKDF (reference sequence). CDR3 length: 12 residues. Trimming cost V 5 bases and J 8 bases, with 12 bases left between them. For the CDR3, the DNA is TGTGCCACCAGCGGAGCGACAGACGGCTACACCTTC. This codes for CATSGATDGYTF.

The chain uses TRBV25-1 and TRBJ1-2; the D is unclear. The CDR3 length is 13 residues. V lost 7 bases and J 8 bases, leaving 17 bases between the germline ends. CDR1 is MGHDK and CDR2 is SYGVNS in the germline V gene. This CDR3 is CASTKGGPWGYTF. DNA of the CDR3: TGTGCCAGCACAAAGGGAGGTCCTTGGGGCTACACCTTC.

This rearrangement joins TRBV5-6 to TRBJ1-1; 12 bases line up with TRBD1. Per the germline V gene, CDR1 is SGHDT and CDR2 is YYEEEE. The CDR3 length is 16 residues. The V gene end was trimmed by 4 bases and the J gene end by 2 bases; junction bases not matched to a gene: 6. DNA of the CDR3: TGTGCCAGCAGCCGGGACAGGGGGCGGGGAAACACTGAAGCTTTCTTT. It translates to CASSRDRGRGNTEAFF.

This chain uses TRBV4-1 with TRBJ1-1; TRBD1 matches 8 bases. The J segment lost 4 bases and the V segment lost 2 bases, leaving 12 bases of the junction unmatched. Germline-derived CDR1 and CDR2 are MGHRA and YSYEKL. This CDR3 contains 17 residues. The CDR3 region is CASSQRDRGRGSTEAFF. The CDR3 DNA is TGCGCCAGCAGCCAACGCGACAGGGGTCGGGGGAGCACTGAAGCTTTCTTT.

This clone came up once. The V call is TRBV3-1 (or the pseudogene TRBV3-2), the J call TRBJ2-1; D possibly corresponds to TRBD2 (5 bases). CDR1 and CDR2 from the germline V gene are LGHDT and YNNKEL (reference sequence). V lost 4 bases and J lost 0, with 19 bases in between. CDR3 length: 18 amino acids. The CDR3: CASSPLPLLAGSYNEQFF. The CDR3 bases are TGTGCCAGCAGCCCGCTCCCATTGCTAGCCGGCTCCTACAATGAGCAGTTCTTC.

The chain couples TRBV5-1 to TRBJ2-1; 12 bases are shared with TRBD1. The V gene end was trimmed by 4 bases and the J gene end by 6 bases; junction bases not matched to a gene: 5. The CDR3 length is 15 residues. Per germline, CDR1 SGHRS and CDR2 YFSETQ. The CDR3 reads CASSQGQGAANEQFF. In nucleotides, the CDR3 is TGCGCCAGCAGCCAGGGACAGGGGGCGGCCAATGAGCAGTTCTTC.

The chain joins TRBV4-1 to TRBJ1-1; 9 bases fit TRBD1. V was pared by 5 bases and J by 1 base, with 14 bases of the junction left unmatched. Germline-derived CDR1 and CDR2 are MGHRA and YSYEKL. The CDR3 runs 18 residues. In DNA, the CDR3 is TGCGCCAGCAGCGCCACACAGACAGGGGGAGTTTGGAACACTGAAGCTTTCTTT. Translation gives CASSATQTGGVWNTEAFF.

The chain joins TRBV19 to TRBJ1-1, with D tentatively TRBD1 (5 bases). Trimming took 5 bases from V and 1 from J, leaving 14 bases between them. Germline CDR1 reads LNHDA; CDR2 reads SQIVND (reference sequence). This CDR3 has 15 residues. The CDR3: CASSWGLGRNTEAFF. The CDR3 DNA is TGTGCCAGTAGTTGGGGGTTGGGCAGGAACACTGAAGCTTTCTTT.

V and J are TRBV4-2 and TRBJ1-6; 9 nucleotides match TRBD1. The CDR3 spans 15 residues. Per germline, CDR1 LGHNA and CDR2 YNFKEQ. V gave up 4 bases and J gave up 9 bases; unmatched junction bases: 7. This CDR3 reads CASSRWDRELSPLHF. The CDR3 DNA reads as TGTGCCAGCAGCCGCTGGGACAGGGAACTTTCACCCCTCCACTTT.

The chain links TRBV5-1 to TRBJ2-7; no firm D call. The CDR3 length is 15 residues. Germline lookup yields CDR1 SGHRS and CDR2 YFSETQ. The V and J ends lost 0 bases and 0 bases respectively, with 10 bases between them. The CDR3 is CASSLGVQSSYEQYF. CDR3 nucleotides: TGCGCCAGCAGCTTGGGGGTACAGAGCTCCTACGAGCAGTACTTC.

This clone was seen once. The V and J genes are TRBV4-1 and TRBJ1-4, with a possible D match to TRBD1 (6 bases). Trimming stripped 4 bases from V and 3 bases from J, with 12 bases between. Germline V gene sequence: CDR1 MGHRA, CDR2 YSYEKL. This CDR3 region has 15 residues. The CDR3 nucleotides read TGCGCCAGCAGCCTACGGGACACTTCTAATGAAAAACTGTTTTTT. It specifies CASSLRDTSNEKLFF.

The chain employs TRBV30 and TRBJ1-1; D is perhaps TRBD1 (6 bases). The germline V and J ends were trimmed by 4 bases and 1 base, with 13 bases remaining between them. This CDR3 is built from 14 residues. The germline V gene encodes CDR1 GTSNPN and CDR2 SVGIG (reference sequence). For the CDR3, the DNA is TGTGCCTGGATGCCGCGGGGGCGGAACACTGAAGCTTTCTTT. The encoded protein is CAWMPRGRNTEAFF. The entire variable domain, with the rest obtained from reference TRBV30 and TRBJ1-1, is as follows: SQTIHQWPATLVQPVGSPLSLECTVEGTSNPNLYWYRQAAGRGLQLLFYSVGIGQISSEVPQNLSASRPQDRQFILSSKKLLLSDSGFYLCAWMPRGRNTEAFFGQGTRLTVV.

The J gene is TRBJ2-1, the V gene TRBV18; D unclear. The CDR3 is 11 residues long. Between the trimmed V and J ends, which lost 6 bases and 8 bases, there was a span of 8 bases. The V gene's germline CDR1 is KGHSH and CDR2 LQKENI. CDR3 residues: CASSGVHEQFF. CDR3 coding DNA: TGTGCCAGCTCCGGCGTCCATGAGCAGTTCTTC.

The genes are TRBV4-3 and TRBJ1-5; D gene uncertain. The germline V and J ends were trimmed by 0 bases and 3 bases, with 9 bases remaining between them. The germline gives CDR1 LGHNA, CDR2 YSLEER. The CDR3 spans 15 residues. The CDR3, as DNA: TGCGCCAGCAGCCAAGAGTACAGCGTCAATCAGCCCCAGCATTTT. Encoded protein: CASSQEYSVNQPQHF.

The genes are TRBV2 and TRBJ1-2; TRBD1 agrees at 8 bases. The CDR3 is made up of 17 amino acids. Germline V CDR1 and CDR2: SNHLY, FYNNEI. CDR3 in amino acids: CGRSALGAGGPNYGYTF. CDR3 sequence (DNA): TGTGGGAGATCGGCGTTGGGTGCAGGGGGCCCTAACTATGGCTACACCTTC.

V and J are TRBV2 and TRBJ1-2; D is unresolved. The germline gives CDR1 SNHLY, CDR2 FYNNEI. The CDR3 length is 14 residues. The V gene lost 3 bases and the J gene lost 0 bases, with 8 bases spanning the gap. The CDR3 reads CASSDPPANYGYTF. In nucleotides, the CDR3 is TGTGCCAGCAGTGACCCCCCAGCTAACTATGGCTACACCTTC.

This chain joins TRBV10-3 and TRBJ2-1; the match to TRBD2 covers 8 bases. J gave up 0 bases and V 10 bases, and 8 bases lay outside the gene matches. The V gene's germline CDR1 is ENHRY and CDR2 SYGVKD. There are 15 residues in the CDR3. The CDR3 sequence: CATSGLDSSYNEQFF. The CDR3 DNA follows: TGTGCCACATCGGGACTAGACAGCTCCTACAATGAGCAGTTCTTC.

This clone was found a few times. CDR3 in DNA: TGTGCCAGCAGCCGTAGGACAGGGACAAATTCACCCCTCCACTTT. As protein: CASSRRTGTNSPLHF. V gene TRBV4-2 combines with J gene TRBJ1-6, with 8 bases that match TRBD1. V dropped 4 bases and J dropped 7; count of bases not matched to a gene: 6. This CDR3 has 15 amino acids. Germline values: CDR1 LGHNA, CDR2 YNFKEQ.

The genes are TRBV18 and TRBJ1-5, with TRBD1 as a possible D gene (5 bases). The CDR3 extends over 16 amino acids. Deletions cut 3 bases from V and 7 bases from J, with 19 bases between. Germline values: CDR1 KGHSH, CDR2 LQKENI. CDR3 protein: CASSPTTAGRDQPQHF. The CDR3 DNA sequence: TGTGCCAGCTCACCTACAACCGCGGGGAGGGACCAGCCCCAGCATTTT.

The chain uses TRBV30 and TRBJ2-1, with 8 bases matching TRBD2. Trimming removed 2 bases from V and 4 bases from J; junction bases left unmatched: 7. Germline loops: CDR1 GTSNPN, CDR2 SVGIG (reference sequence). The CDR3 has 15 amino acids. The CDR3 sequence: CAWSTTSGSYNEQFF. CDR3 DNA sequence: TGTGCCTGGAGTACTACTAGCGGTTCTTACAATGAGCAGTTCTTC.

The J gene is TRBJ2-7, the V gene TRBV9; 7 bases are shared with TRBD2. CDR3 length equals 14 residues. From germline, CDR1 is SGDLS and CDR2 YYNGEE. Unmatched junction bases numbered 5, after V lost 5 bases and J lost 0 bases. CDR3 sequence (DNA): TGTGCCAGCAGTCCGGGACTACTCTCCTACGAGCAGTACTTC. Residues: CASSPGLLSYEQYF.

The table lists this clone with a count of one. This chain links TRBV30 with TRBJ2-7; 8 bases match TRBD1. Germline-derived CDR1 and CDR2 are GTSNPN and SVGIG (reference sequence). V dropped 3 bases and J dropped 2; count of bases not matched to a gene: 9. There are 15 residues in the CDR3. The CDR3 loop reads CAWRRQGILTYEQYF. Written as DNA, the CDR3 is TGTGCCTGGAGACGACAGGGGATTCTCACCTACGAGCAGTACTTC.